The subject of this entry is one T cell receptor (beta chain). It lacks a known antigen. No base quality information exists; no much larger clone differs at one position. This record belongs to a study of OX40 agonist ivuxolimab in advanced cancers. In terms of the full investigation: Ivuxolimab, which targeted the costimulatory receptor OX40 (CD134), was an agonistic, fully human IgG2 monoclonal antibody. The paper reports the monotherapy dose-escalation portion (N of about 47 patients) of the phase I ivuxolimab trial. The purpose of peripheral TCRbeta sequencing was to test whether ivuxolimab changed TCR sequence diversity and led to clonal T-cell expansion. Partial responses occurred in three dose-escalation patients, of whom one had hepatocellular carcinoma and two had cutaneous melanoma. In the dose-escalation cohort, 65% to 85% of patients were male, and the mean age was roughly 60 years with a range of about 20 to 79. Of the roughly 51 patients in dose escalation, 19 had hepatocellular carcinoma, some 15 had melanoma, 9 had renal cell carcinoma and 9 had head and neck cancer. Patients were allowed to have had prior anti-PD-1, anti-PD-L1 or anti-CTLA-4 therapy, and more than 35% of the dose-escalation patients had been treated with checkpoint inhibitors. Intravenous ivuxolimab was administered to patients every 2 weeks at six dose levels: 0.01, 0.1, 0.3, 1.5, 3 and 10 mg/kg. Findings and caveats that apply to the study as a whole: In the 0.1-3.0 mg/kg groups, partial responders were among the patients with the lowest normalized peripheral clonal expansion, particularly in CD8+ T cells. On average, CD8+ T cells showed more expanded clones than CD4+ T cells after ivuxolimab. Low levels of normalized T-cell clonal expansion were also shown by some nonresponding patients. The antigen specificity of the peripheral T cells that underwent clonal expansion was not determined. At doses of 0.1 to 3.0 mg/kg, clonal expansion of both CD4+ and CD8+ T cells in blood was seen between baseline and week 6.

Genomic DNA was isolated from the sorted cells so that the TCRbeta CDR3 region could be sequenced. The immunoSEQ Assay was used to sequence the TCRbeta CDR3 regions. TCRdb holds this immuneACCESS table with in-frame rearrangements only. Some clones are missing; in checked studies, unresolved V genes explain under half, and the rest has no known cause. The sample includes under 70,000 clones, with 85% observed a single time. Approximately 4% of the sample is held by the ten biggest clonotypes. From its cysteine to its phenylalanine, the CDR3 spans 15 amino acids. Left in the record is the CDR3 DNA by itself, 45 bases read in frame from the first base. V was cut back by 1 base and J by 1 base, leaving a gap of 9 bases between them. From a lookup of the germline V gene (reference sequence), CDR1 and CDR2 are SGHKS and YYEKEE. Patients with a history of autoimmune disease or receiving systemic immunosuppression were excluded from the trial. Peripheral blood for TCR sequencing was collected from all dose cohorts at baseline, on cycle 4 day 1, and on cycle 7 day 1. Samples were obtained from an open-label, multicenter, first-in-human phase I dose-escalation trial of ivuxolimab. Adults with locally advanced or metastatic melanoma, renal cell, hepatocellular, or head and neck squamous cell carcinoma were enrolled in the trial. Before TCR sequencing, CD4+ and CD8+ T cells were separately sorted from peripheral blood.

The TCR was taken from an adult with an advanced solid tumor such as melanoma, head and neck, liver or kidney cancer. The sample consisted of CD4+ or CD8+ T cells sorted from blood, taken in a trial of the OX40 agonist ivuxolimab. This receptor chain uses TRBV5-5 and TRBJ1-5; the D gene cannot be named for sure. The CDR3 amino acid sequence is: CASSLWGGSNQPQHF. The DNA is TGTGCCAGCAGCTTGTGGGGTGGGAGCAATCAGCCCCAGCATTTT.